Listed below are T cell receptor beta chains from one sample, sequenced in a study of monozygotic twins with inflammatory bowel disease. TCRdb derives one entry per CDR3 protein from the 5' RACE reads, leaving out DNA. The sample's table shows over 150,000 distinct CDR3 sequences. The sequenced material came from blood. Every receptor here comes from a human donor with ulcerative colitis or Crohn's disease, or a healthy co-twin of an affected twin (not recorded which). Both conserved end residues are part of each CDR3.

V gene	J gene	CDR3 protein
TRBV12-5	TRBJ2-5	CASGPPRPVETQYF
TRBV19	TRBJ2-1	CASRKSGGAYYEQFF
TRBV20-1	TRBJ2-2	CSATPKTSGTGDLFF
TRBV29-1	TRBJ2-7	CSVGGPYEQYF
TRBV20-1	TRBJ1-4	CSASDPRAGGEKLFF
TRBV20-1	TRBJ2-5	CSARERLGTQYF
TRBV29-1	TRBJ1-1	CSALRGRETEAFF
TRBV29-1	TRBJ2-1	CSVEGGDSYNEQFF
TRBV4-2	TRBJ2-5	CASSQLLAGEAETQYF
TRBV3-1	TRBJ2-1	CASSQDSAGGEQFF
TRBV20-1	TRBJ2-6	CSASAGTGANVLTF
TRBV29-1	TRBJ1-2	CSVEGLLPYGYTF
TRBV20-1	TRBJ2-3	CSARGERGSTDTQYF
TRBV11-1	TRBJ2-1	CASSLGVFSGGSSYNEQFF
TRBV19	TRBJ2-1	CASSLGLDNDQFF
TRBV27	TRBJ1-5	CASRIPHGIGQGEESQPQHF
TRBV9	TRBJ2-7	CASSVETASSSYEQYF